This entry lists 3 T cell receptor beta chains sequenced from one sample in a study of beta chain features in type 1 diabetes. The study, taken as a whole, reports: People with Type 1 diabetes carried modestly yet significantly shorter TCRB CDR3s in all four CD4+ subsets.

Antigen specificity for these receptors is unknown. Every isolated RNA sample was fully reverse transcribed, so sequencing captured expressed TCRB transcripts. TCRdb keeps only in-frame clones here, not all; method: immunoSEQ multiplex PCR. The repertoire holds about 340,000 clones, with about 14% as singletons. The sequencing input was naive CD4+ T cells from blood. Source of these receptors: a woman in her late teens or twenties with type 1 diabetes.

This sequence joins TRBV15 and TRBJ2-7; D not certain. The CDR3 loop spans 15 amino acids. Between the trimmed V and J ends, which lost 0 bases and 4 bases, there was a span of 13 bases. Germline-derived CDR1 and CDR2 are LNHNV and YYDKDF (reference sequence). The DNA of the CDR3 is TGTGCCACCAGCAGAGATGCAACAGCCCCTTACGAGCAGTACTTC. Translating gives CATSRDATAPYEQYF.

This clone was seen a few times. The chain uses TRBV29-1 and TRBJ2-1, with D perhaps TRBD1 (6 bases). The germline gives CDR1 SQVTM, CDR2 ANQGSEA. The germline V and J ends were trimmed by 2 bases and 0 bases, with 14 bases remaining between them. This CDR3 is 16 amino acids long. CDR3 in DNA: TGCAGCGTTGAAAACCCTAGCAGGGGCTCCTACAATGAGCAGTTCTTC. Translation: CSVENPSRGSYNEQFF.

This clone appeared a few times. This chain connects TRBV14 to TRBJ2-3; weak D call: TRBD1 (6 bases). Per germline, CDR1 SGHDN and CDR2 FVKESK. The V and J ends lost 4 bases and 2 bases respectively, with 16 bases between them. The CDR3 runs 16 residues. This CDR3 is CASSLIKTGFTDTQYF. The CDR3 coding sequence is TGTGCCAGCAGCCTGATAAAGACAGGATTCACAGATACGCAGTATTTT. The complete variable domain, with remaining parts taken from reference TRBV14 and TRBJ2-3, reads EAGVTQFPSHSVIEKGQTVTLRCDPISGHDNLYWYRRVMGKEIKFLLHFVKESKQDESGMPNNRFLAERTGGTYSTLKVQPAELEDSGVYFCASSLIKTGFTDTQYFGPGTRLTVL.